The sequence of this TCR beta chain was determined in a study of shared clonotypes between healthy human individuals. Study as a whole: Ranging from 18 to 49 in age, donors were two women and three men. Each donor contributed plates that comprised three CD4 naive, three CD4 memory, two CD8 naive and one CD8 memory. General observations from the study: A handful of donors had about 5.1% of their naive CD4 clonotypes in common.

As regards this clone: The antigen remains undetermined.

Replicate PCRs run on sorted subsets employed approximately 180 ng DNA, roughly 30,000 T cell genomes. Profiled with immunoSEQ multiplex PCR; TCRdb holds only in-frame clones, not every one. The repertoire includes hundreds of thousands of clones, nearly 98% of them detected once, and 0.3% sits in the top ten. Deletions cut 5 bases from V and 3 bases from J, with 11 bases between. Looked up from germline, CDR1 is SGHVS and CDR2 is FNYEAQ. The CDR3 spans 13 residues. Naive CD8 populations comprised CD45RO-negative cells positively selected for CCR7, excluding terminally differentiated effector memory CD45RA+ cells.

This chain connects TRBV7-6 to TRBJ2-7; perhaps TRBD2 as D (6 bases). This TCR was sampled from a man younger than 40 in good health. Specimen: naive CD8+ T cells sorted from blood. This CDR3 is CASSRETIYEQYF. The CDR3 nucleotides are TGTGCCAGCAGCCGGGAGACTATCTACGAGCAGTACTTC.